These 10 T cell receptor beta chains share one sample of origin, sequenced in a study of CD8+ T cells in alopecia areata. Following extraction, RNA underwent reverse transcription to cDNA, which served as the sequencing template. Only in-frame clones appear in the TCRdb table, and some are missing; sequencing was by immunoSEQ multiplex PCR. The sample consists of roughly 60,000 clones, about 40% of them appearing once. Sample: NKG2D-low CD8+ T cells sorted from blood. These receptors were obtained from a human donor with alopecia areata.

The V call is TRBV28, the J call TRBJ2-6, with 11 bases aligning to TRBD1. The V gene end was trimmed by 5 bases and the J gene end by 0 bases; junction bases not matched to a gene: 3. Germline V gene sequence: CDR1 MDHEN, CDR2 SYDVKM. The length of the CDR3 is 17 residues. Here the CDR3 reads CASSPGQGASGANVLTF. The CDR3 region has the DNA TGTGCCAGCAGTCCAGGACAGGGGGCCTCTGGGGCCAACGTCCTGACTTTC. The full variable domain, its missing parts supplied by reference TRBV28 and TRBJ2-6, is DVKVTQSSRYLVKRTGEKVFLECVQDMDHENMFWYRQDPGLGLRLIYFSYDVKMKEKGDIPEGYSVSREKKERFSLILESASTNQTSMYLCASSPGQGASGANVLTFGAGSRLTVL.

The CDR3 loop is CASSSGLDYEQYF. The CDR3 DNA is TGTGCCAGCAGCTCTGGACTAGACTACGAGCAGTACTTC. The chain is built from TRBV5-4 and TRBJ2-7; 7 positions match TRBD2. Germline loops: CDR1 SGHNT, CDR2 YYREEE (reference sequence). The CDR3 is 13 residues long. V gave up 3 bases and J gave up 3 bases; unmatched junction bases: 3.

This clone has just a few counts. The chain links TRBV29-1 to TRBJ1-1, with TRBD1 as a possible D gene (5 bases). V was cut by 6 bases and J by 8 bases, with 13 bases left in between. The germline gives CDR1 SQVTM, CDR2 ANQGSEA. CDR3 length equals 11 residues. The CDR3 is CSVADGGEAFF. CDR3 in DNA: TGCAGCGTCGCCGACGGGGGGGAAGCTTTCTTT.

The chain is built from TRBV27 and TRBJ1-2; TRBD1 matches 8 bases. Germline V lookup: CDR1 MNHEY, CDR2 SMNVEV (reference sequence). J lost 13 bases, V lost 4 bases, and 11 bases had no gene match. The CDR3 extends over 13 amino acids. The CDR3 is CASSSTPGQACTF. CDR3 DNA sequence: TGTGCCAGCAGTTCAACCCCGGGACAGGCGTGCACCTTC.

The chain has TRBV27 and TRBJ2-7, with no clear D. Trimming removed 3 bases from V and 2 bases from J, with 14 bases in between. Germline assignment: CDR1 MNHEY and CDR2 SMNVEV (reference sequence). This CDR3 has 15 amino acids. CDR3 residues: CASSLGRPTTYEQYF. CDR3 nucleotide sequence: TGTGCCAGCAGTTTGGGCCGCCCGACCACCTACGAGCAGTACTTC.

CDR3 protein: CASSDTGAAQYF. CDR3 sequence (DNA): TGTGCCAGCAGCGATACAGGTGCGGCGCAGTATTTT. The chain recombines TRBV7-9 with TRBJ2-3; tentative D call: TRBD1 (5 bases). The CDR3 is 12 residues long. V was trimmed by 5 bases and J by 10 bases, leaving 13 bases between them. Germline loops: CDR1 SEHNR, CDR2 FQNEAQ (reference sequence).

The V call is TRBV2, the J call TRBJ2-3, with 7 bases identical to TRBD1. The length of the CDR3 is 15 residues. The V segment lost 6 bases and the J segment 0 bases; nucleotides outside the gene matches: 6. CDR1 and CDR2 from the germline V gene are SNHLY and FYNNEI. The CDR3 region is CASSEGQKSTDTQYF. CDR3 DNA sequence: TGTGCCAGCAGCGAGGGACAGAAAAGCACAGATACGCAGTATTTT. Looking up the rest from reference TRBV2 and TRBJ2-3 gives the full variable domain: EPEVTQTPSHQVTQMGQEVILRCVPISNHLYFYWYRQILGQKVEFLVSFYNNEISEKSEIFDDQFSVERPDGSNFTLKIRSTKLEDSAMYFCASSEGQKSTDTQYFGPGTRLTVL.

The chain carries TRBV27 and TRBJ2-7; maybe TRBD2 (6 bases). Trimming took off 4 bases at V and 2 bases at J, with 12 bases between the two ends. CDR1 and CDR2 (germline): MNHEY, SMNVEV (reference sequence). This CDR3 is built from 14 residues. The CDR3 loop is CASSSGVMAYEQYF. The CDR3 coding sequence is TGTGCCAGCAGTTCGGGAGTAATGGCCTACGAGCAGTACTTC.

The CDR3 protein is CSVRQENYGYTF. Written as DNA, the CDR3 is TGCAGCGTTCGGCAGGAAAACTATGGCTACACCTTC. The rearrangement joins TRBV29-1 to TRBJ1-2; unclear D gene. V was clipped by 5 bases and J by 2 bases, with 9 bases between them. This CDR3 contains 12 residues. CDR1 and CDR2 (germline): SQVTM, ANQGSEA.

V gene TRBV29-1 combines with J gene TRBJ2-7; 7 bases match TRBD2. Germline CDR1 reads SQVTM; CDR2 reads ANQGSEA. V dropped 7 bases and J dropped 6; count of bases not matched to a gene: 12. The CDR3 runs to 13 residues. The CDR3 is CSASSGMLAEQYF. DNA of the CDR3: TGCAGCGCCTCAAGCGGGATGCTGGCCGAGCAGTACTTC.